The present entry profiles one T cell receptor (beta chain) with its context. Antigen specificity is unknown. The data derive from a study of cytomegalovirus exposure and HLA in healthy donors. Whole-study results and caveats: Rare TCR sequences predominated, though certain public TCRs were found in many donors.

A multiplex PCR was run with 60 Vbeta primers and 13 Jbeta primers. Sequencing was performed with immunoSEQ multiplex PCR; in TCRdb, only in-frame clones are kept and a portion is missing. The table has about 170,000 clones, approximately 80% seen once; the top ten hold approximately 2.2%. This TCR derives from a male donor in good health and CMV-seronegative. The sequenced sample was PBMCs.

The CDR3 bases are TGCAGTGCTCGGACAGGGCAGACGCAGTATTTT. Amino acid sequence: CSARTGQTQYF. The chain is built from TRBV20-1 and TRBJ2-3, with 8 bases fitting TRBD1. There are 11 residues in the CDR3. Germline V gene sequence: CDR1 DFQATT, CDR2 SNEGSKA (reference sequence). After removal of 5 bases from V and 9 bases from J, the junction contained 4 bases not matched to a gene.